The following is a T cell receptor (beta chain) sequence with its context. This entry belongs to a study of blood T cell repertoires in COVID-19. The CDR3 is 15 residues long. Germline V gene lookup returns CDR1 MNHEY and CDR2 SVGAGI. The ends lost 6 bases at V and 2 bases at J; junction bases unmatched: 4. Data came from immunoSEQ multiplex PCR; TCRdb stores just in-frame clones and leaves some out. Of about 200,000 clones listed, approximately 84% are singletons. The TCR originated in a man aged 40-49 years who had recovered from COVID-19. This chain links TRBV6-5 with TRBJ1-4; 9 positions agree with TRBD1. The sequenced material came from PBMCs or T cells enriched from blood (not recorded which). CDR3 nucleotides: TGTGCCAGCAGAGGGACAGGGCGGACTAATGAAAAACTGTTTTTT. Translation gives CASRGTGRTNEKLFF.